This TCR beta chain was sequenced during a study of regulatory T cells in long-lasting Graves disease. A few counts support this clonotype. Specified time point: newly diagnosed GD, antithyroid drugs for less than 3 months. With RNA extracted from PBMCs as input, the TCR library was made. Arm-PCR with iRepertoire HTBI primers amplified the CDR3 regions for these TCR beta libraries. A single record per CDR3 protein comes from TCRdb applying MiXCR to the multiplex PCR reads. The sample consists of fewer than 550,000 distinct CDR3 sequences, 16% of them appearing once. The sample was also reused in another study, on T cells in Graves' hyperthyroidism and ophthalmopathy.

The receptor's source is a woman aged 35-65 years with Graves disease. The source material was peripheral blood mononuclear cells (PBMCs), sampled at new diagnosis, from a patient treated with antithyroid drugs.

The CDR3, as DNA: TGCGCCAGCAGCTCGCACCTGAACACCGGGGAGCTGTTTTTT. This translates into CASSSHLNTGELFF. The rearrangement joins TRBV5-1 to TRBJ2-2; D remains ambiguous. The CDR3 totals 14 residues. Germline-derived CDR1 and CDR2 are SGHRS and YFSETQ. Trimming removed 3 bases from V and 1 base from J, with 7 bases in between.